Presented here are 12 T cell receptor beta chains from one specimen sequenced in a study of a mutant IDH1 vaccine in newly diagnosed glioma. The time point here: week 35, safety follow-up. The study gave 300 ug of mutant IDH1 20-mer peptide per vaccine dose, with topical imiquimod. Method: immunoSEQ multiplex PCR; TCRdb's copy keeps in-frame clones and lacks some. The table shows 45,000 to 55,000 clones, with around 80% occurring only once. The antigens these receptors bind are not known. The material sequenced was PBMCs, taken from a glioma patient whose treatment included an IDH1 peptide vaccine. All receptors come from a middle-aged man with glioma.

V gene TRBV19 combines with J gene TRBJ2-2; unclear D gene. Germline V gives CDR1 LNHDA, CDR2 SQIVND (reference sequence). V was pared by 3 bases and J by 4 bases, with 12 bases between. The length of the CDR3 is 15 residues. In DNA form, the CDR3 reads TGTGCCAGTAGTATCCTTGGGCACTCCACCGGGGAGCTGTTTTTT. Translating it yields CASSILGHSTGELFF.

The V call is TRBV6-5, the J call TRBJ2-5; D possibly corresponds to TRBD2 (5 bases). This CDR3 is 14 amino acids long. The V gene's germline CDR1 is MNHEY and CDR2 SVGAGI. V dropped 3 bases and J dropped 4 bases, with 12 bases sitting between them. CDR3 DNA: TGTGCCAGCAGTTATAATAGCGTGAGAGAGACCCAGTACTTC. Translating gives CASSYNSVRETQYF.

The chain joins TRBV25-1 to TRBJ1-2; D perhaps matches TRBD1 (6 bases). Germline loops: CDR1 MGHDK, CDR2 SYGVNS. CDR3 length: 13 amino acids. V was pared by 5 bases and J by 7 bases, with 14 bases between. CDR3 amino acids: CASSSQGRGGYTF. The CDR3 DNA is TGTGCCAGCAGTTCACAGGGTAGAGGTGGCTACACCTTC.

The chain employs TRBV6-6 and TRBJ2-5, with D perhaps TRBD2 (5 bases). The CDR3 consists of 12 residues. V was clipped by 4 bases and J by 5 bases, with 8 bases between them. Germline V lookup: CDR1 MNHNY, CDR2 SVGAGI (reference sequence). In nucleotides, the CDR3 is TGTGCCAGCAGTTCTACGGGGGAGACCCAGTACTTC. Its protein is CASSSTGETQYF.

The CDR3: CASSQWASPSPDTGELFF. The CDR3 nucleotides read TGCGCCAGCAGCCAATGGGCCTCTCCCTCCCCAGACACCGGGGAGCTGTTTTTT. V usage is TRBV4-1 and J usage is TRBJ2-2, with D hard to call. This CDR3 region has 18 residues. CDR1 is MGHRA and CDR2 is YSYEKL in the germline V gene. Trimming pared 2 bases from V and 3 bases from J, leaving 19 bases between.

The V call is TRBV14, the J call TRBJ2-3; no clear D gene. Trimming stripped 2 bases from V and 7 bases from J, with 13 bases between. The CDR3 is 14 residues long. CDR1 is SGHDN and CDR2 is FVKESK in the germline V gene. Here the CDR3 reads CASSQSTSGNTQYF. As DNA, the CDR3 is TGTGCCAGCAGCCAATCAACTTCTGGAAATACGCAGTATTTT.

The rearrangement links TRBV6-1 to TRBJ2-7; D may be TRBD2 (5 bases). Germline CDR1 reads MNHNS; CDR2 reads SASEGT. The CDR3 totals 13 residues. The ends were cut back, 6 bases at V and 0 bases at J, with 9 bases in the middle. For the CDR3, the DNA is TGTGCCAGCAGCACCGGGATCTCCTACGAGCAGTACTTC. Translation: CASSTGISYEQYF.

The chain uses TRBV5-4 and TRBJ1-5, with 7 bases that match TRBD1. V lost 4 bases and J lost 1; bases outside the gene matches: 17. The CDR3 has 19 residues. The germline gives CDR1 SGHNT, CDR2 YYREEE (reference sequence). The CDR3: CASSLRTGSGVGSNQPQHF. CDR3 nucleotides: TGTGCCAGCAGCCTCAGGACAGGATCGGGGGTAGGGAGCAATCAGCCCCAGCATTTT. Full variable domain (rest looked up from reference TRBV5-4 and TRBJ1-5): ETGVTQSPTHLIKTRGQQVTLRCSSQSGHNTVSWYQQALGQGPQFIFQYYREEENGRGNFPPRFSGLQFPNYSSELNVNALELDDSALYLCASSLRTGSGVGSNQPQHFGDGTRLSIL.

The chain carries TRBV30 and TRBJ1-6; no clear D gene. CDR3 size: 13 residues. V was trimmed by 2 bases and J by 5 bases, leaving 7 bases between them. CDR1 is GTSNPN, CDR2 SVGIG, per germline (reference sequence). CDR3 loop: CAWSYRHNSPLHF. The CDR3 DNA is TGTGCCTGGAGTTACAGACATAATTCACCCCTCCACTTT.

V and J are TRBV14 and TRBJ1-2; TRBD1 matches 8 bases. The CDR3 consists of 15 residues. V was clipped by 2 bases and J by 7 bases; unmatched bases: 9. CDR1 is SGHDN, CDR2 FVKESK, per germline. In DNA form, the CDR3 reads TGTGCCAGCAGCCAACAAACCGGGACAGGTAGTGGCTACACCTTC. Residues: CASSQQTGTGSGYTF.

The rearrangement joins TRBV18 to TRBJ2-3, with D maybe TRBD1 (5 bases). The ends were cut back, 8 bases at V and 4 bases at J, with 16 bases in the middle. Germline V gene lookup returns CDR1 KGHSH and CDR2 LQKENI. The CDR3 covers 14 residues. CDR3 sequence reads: CASAQGNGADTQYF. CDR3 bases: TGTGCCAGCGCGCAGGGAAATGGGGCAGATACGCAGTATTTT.

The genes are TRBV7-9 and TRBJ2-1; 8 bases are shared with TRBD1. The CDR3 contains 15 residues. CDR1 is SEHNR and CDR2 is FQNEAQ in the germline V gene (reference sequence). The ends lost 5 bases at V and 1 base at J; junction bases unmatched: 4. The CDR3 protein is CASSPGGFSYNEQFF. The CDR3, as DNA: TGTGCCAGCAGCCCAGGGGGCTTTTCCTACAATGAGCAGTTCTTC.